This T cell receptor beta chain was sequenced during a study of vaccination effects on CD4 cells after COVID-19. Study context: Post-vaccine draws lagged the second dose by a median of 72 days.

A word on this clone: Its target is unknown.

J was trimmed by 5 bases and V by 1 base; bases with no gene match: 12. CDR1 and CDR2 from the germline V gene are SEHNR and FQNEAQ (reference sequence). The CDR3 is made up of 17 amino acids. Expansion with viral peptide pools was applied to antigen-specific CD4+ T cells by the ViraFEST assay prior to sequencing. Once cultured for 9 to 11 days, the cells underwent separation to obtain CD4+ T cells. All study participants received two doses of BNT162b2 or mRNA-1273 vaccine. None of the vaccinated had previously contracted SARS-CoV-2, and their nucleocapsid antibodies tested negative. A half-volume exchange with IL-2 medium occurred on days 3 and 7. The assay was immunoSEQ multiplex PCR, and TCRdb's table has in-frame clones only and misses some. The sample lists over 50,000 clones, around 73% occurring once. The study's findings and limits: Marked clonal contraction was seen late after vaccination (in both infection- and vaccine-induced clones).

V gene TRBV7-9 combines with J gene TRBJ2-7; 9 bases match TRBD1. The source is a human donor who received a COVID-19 vaccine. This specimen was CD4+ T cells from PBMCs cultured with HCoV-229E spike peptides, taken after COVID-19 vaccination. CDR3 DNA sequence: TGTGCCAGCAGCTTAGATGGGGGACAGGGCAAAGGCAACGAGCAGTACGTC. This translates into CASSLDGGQGKGNEQYV.